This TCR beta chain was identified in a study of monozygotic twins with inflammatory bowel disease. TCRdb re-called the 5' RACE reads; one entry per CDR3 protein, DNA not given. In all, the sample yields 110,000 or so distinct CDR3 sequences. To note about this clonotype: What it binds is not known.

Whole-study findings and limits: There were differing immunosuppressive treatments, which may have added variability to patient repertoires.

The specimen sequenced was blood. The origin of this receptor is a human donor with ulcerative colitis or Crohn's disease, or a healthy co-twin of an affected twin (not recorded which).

CDR3 sequence: CASSFLKTSGGYNEQFF. This chain links TRBV5-1 with TRBJ2-1; the D call of TRBD2 rests on TCRdb alone, since no DNA is present to check it. The CDR3 runs 17 residues. CDR1 is SGHRS, CDR2 YFSETQ, per germline.